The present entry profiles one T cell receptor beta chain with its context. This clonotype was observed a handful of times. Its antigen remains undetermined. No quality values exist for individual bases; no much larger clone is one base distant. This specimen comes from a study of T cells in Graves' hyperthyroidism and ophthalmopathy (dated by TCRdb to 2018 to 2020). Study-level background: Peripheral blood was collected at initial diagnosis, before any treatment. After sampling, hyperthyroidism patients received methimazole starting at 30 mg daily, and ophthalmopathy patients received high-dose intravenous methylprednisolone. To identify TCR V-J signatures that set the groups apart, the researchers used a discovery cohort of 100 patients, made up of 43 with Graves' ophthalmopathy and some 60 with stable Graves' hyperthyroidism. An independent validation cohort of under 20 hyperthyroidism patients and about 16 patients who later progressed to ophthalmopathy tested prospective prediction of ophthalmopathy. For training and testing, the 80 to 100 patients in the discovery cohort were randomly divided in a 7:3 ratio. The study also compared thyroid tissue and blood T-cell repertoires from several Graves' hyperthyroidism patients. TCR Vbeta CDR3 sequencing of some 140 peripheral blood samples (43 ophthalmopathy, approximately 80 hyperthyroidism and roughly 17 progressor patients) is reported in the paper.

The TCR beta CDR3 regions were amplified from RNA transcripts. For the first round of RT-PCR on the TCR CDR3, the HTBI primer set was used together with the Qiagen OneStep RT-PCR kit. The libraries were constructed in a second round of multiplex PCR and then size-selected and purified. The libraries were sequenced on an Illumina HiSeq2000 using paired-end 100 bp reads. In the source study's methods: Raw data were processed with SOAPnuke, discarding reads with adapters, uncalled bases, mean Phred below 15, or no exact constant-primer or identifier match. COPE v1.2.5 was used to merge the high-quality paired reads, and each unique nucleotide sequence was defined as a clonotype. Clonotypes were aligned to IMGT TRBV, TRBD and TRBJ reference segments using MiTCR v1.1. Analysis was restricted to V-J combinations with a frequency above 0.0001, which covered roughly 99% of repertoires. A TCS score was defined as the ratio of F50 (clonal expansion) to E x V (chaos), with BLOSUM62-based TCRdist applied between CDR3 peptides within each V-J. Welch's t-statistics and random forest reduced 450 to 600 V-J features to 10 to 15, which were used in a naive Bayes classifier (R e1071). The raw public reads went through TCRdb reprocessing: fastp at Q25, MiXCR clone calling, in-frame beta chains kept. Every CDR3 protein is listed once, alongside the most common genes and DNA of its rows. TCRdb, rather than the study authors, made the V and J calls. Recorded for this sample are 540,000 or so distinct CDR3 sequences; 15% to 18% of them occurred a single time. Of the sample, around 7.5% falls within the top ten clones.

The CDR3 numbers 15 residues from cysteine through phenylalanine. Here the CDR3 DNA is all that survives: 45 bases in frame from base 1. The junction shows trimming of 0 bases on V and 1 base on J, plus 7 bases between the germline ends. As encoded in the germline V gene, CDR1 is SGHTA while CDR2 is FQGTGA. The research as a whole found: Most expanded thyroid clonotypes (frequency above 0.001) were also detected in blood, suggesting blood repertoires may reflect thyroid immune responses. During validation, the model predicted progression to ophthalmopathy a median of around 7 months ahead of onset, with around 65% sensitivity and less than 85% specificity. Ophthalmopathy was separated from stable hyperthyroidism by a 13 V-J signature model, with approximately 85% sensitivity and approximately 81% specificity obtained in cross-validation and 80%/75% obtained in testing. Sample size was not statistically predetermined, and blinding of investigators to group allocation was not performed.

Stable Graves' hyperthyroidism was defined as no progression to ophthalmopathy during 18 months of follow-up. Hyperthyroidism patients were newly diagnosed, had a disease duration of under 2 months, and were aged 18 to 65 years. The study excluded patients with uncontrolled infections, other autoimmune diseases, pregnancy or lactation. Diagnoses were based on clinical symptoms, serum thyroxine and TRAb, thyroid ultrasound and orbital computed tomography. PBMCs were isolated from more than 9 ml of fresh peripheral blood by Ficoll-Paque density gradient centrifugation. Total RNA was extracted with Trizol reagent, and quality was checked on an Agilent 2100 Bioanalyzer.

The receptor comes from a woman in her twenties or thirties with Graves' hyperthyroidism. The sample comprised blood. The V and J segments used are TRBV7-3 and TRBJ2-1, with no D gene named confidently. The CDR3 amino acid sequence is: CASSLTSASYNEQFF. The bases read TGTGCCAGCAGCTTAACGTCCGCTTCCTACAATGAGCAGTTCTTC. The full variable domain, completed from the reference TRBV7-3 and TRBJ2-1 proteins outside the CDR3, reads GAGVSQTPSNKVTEKGKYVELRCDPISGHTALYWYRQSLGQGPEFLIYFQGTGAADDSGLPNDRFFAVRPEGSVSTLKIQRTERGDSAVYLCASSLTSASYNEQFFGPGTRLTVL.